This entry lists 20 T cell receptor beta chains sequenced from one sample in a study of T cell changes during pregnancy in multiple sclerosis. Repertoires were generated with immunoSEQ multiplex PCR, while TCRdb's copy carries only in-frame clones and drops some. The sample records 40,000 to 60,000 clones, roughly 94% being singletons. The material was CD4+ T cells from peripheral blood mononuclear cells, obtained in the third trimester of pregnancy. Receptors were obtained from a female donor with multiple sclerosis, enrolled in a pregnancy study.

CDR3 DNA: TGCGCCAGCAGCATTAGGAGCGGGAAAAGCCCCTACGAGCAGTACTTC. Encoded protein: CASSIRSGKSPYEQYF. This chain joins TRBV5-1 and TRBJ2-5; 7 nucleotides match TRBD2. Judging by the DNA end, TRBJ2-7 fits better; the J call may be wrong. The CDR3 contains 16 residues. Germline V CDR1 and CDR2: SGHRS, YFSETQ.

The chain has TRBV18 and TRBJ2-7, with D possibly TRBD1 on 6 matching bases. V was cut by 3 bases and J by 6 bases, with 15 bases left in between. This CDR3 comprises 14 residues. In germline, CDR1 is KGHSH, CDR2 LQKENI. The CDR3 reads CASSPGQGFSEQYF. The DNA for the CDR3 is TGTGCCAGCTCACCGGGGCAGGGGTTCTCCGAGCAGTACTTC. Full variable domain (missing parts from reference TRBV18 and TRBJ2-7): NAGVMQNPRHLVRRRGQEARLRCSPMKGHSHVYWYRQLPEEGLKFMVYLQKENIIDESGMPKERFSAEFPKEGPSILRIQQVVRGDSAAYFCASSPGQGFSEQYFGPGTRLTVT.

This clone has just a few counts. The V gene is TRBV6-5, the J gene TRBJ2-2; 9 nucleotides match TRBD2. Trimming at V came to 11 bases and at J to 5 bases, leaving 9 bases not matched to a gene. The CDR3 runs 14 residues. The germline V gene has CDR1 MNHEY and CDR2 SVGAGI. As DNA, the CDR3 is TGTGCCGGAGGGGCCCTAGCGGGAACCGGGGAGCTGTTTTTT. Its protein product is CAGGALAGTGELFF.

This chain uses TRBV28 with TRBJ1-2; TRBD1 might be the D (5 bases). With 5 bases removed from V and 7 bases from J, the gap between germline ends came to 17 bases. From germline, CDR1 is MDHEN and CDR2 SYDVKM. This CDR3 has 14 amino acids. This chain's CDR3 is CASSTPAGIRGYTF. The CDR3 coding sequence is TGTGCCAGCAGTACCCCCGCAGGGATTCGTGGCTACACCTTC.

The chain recombines TRBV13 with TRBJ1-2; no firm D call. Germline-derived CDR1 and CDR2 are PRHDT and FYEKMQ (reference sequence). This CDR3 has 13 amino acids. V lost 2 bases and J 12 bases, leaving 16 bases between the germline ends. The CDR3 coding sequence is TGTGCCAGCAGCTTACGGTCCCCGCGGCGAGACACCTTC. It codes for CASSLRSPRRDTF.

The chain joins TRBV4-1 to TRBJ2-2, with D perhaps matching TRBD1 (6 bases). The germline gives CDR1 MGHRA, CDR2 YSYEKL. The CDR3 is made up of 15 amino acids. The V gene lost 4 bases and the J gene lost 2 bases, with 11 bases spanning the gap. The CDR3 region is CASSPRTANTGELFF. The CDR3, as DNA: TGCGCCAGCAGCCCCCGGACAGCCAACACCGGGGAGCTGTTTTTT.

The gene calls are TRBV6-1 and TRBJ1-1; D not resolved. The CDR3 contains 12 residues. The V end was cut by 8 bases, the J end by 0 bases, with 7 bases between. Germline CDR1 MNHNS, CDR2 SASEGT. For the CDR3, the DNA is TGTGCCAGCCAGAAGATGAACACTGAAGCTTTCTTT. Protein: CASQKMNTEAFF.

The chain links TRBV5-1 to TRBJ1-1; D is unresolved. The CDR3 runs to 14 residues. Trimming pared 3 bases from V and 2 bases from J, leaving 11 bases between. CDR1 and CDR2 (germline): SGHRS, YFSETQ. This CDR3 reads CASSYTASNTEAFF. The CDR3 coding sequence is TGCGCCAGCAGCTATACAGCTTCCAACACTGAAGCTTTCTTT.

This chain links TRBV6-1 with TRBJ1-5, with 7 bases lining up with TRBD1. Germline V gives CDR1 MNHNS, CDR2 SASEGT. The trim removed 11 bases at V and 3 bases at J, leaving 7 bases unmatched. CDR3 length equals 13 residues. CDR3 amino acids: CAGRGQLNQPQHF. The CDR3 region has the DNA TGTGCCGGGCGGGGACAGCTCAATCAGCCCCAGCATTTT.

The rearrangement uses TRBV29-1 and TRBJ2-2; 9 positions agree with TRBD2. The CDR3 runs 15 residues. Trimming cost V 4 bases and J 3 bases; bases outside gene matches: 6. CDR1 is SQVTM, CDR2 ANQGSEA, per germline. The CDR3 spells CSVAAGGLDTGELFF. The CDR3 DNA follows: TGCAGCGTTGCGGCGGGGGGGCTTGACACCGGGGAGCTGTTTTTT.

The genes are TRBV6-4 and TRBJ2-3; 8 bases match TRBD2. Germline CDR1 and CDR2: MRHNA and SNTAGT. With V trimmed by 4 bases and J by 9 bases, 6 bases remained unmatched. The CDR3 is 13 amino acids. CDR3 residues: CASSAAPGGTQYF. In nucleotides, the CDR3 is TGTGCCAGCAGTGCGGCTCCGGGGGGGACGCAGTATTTT.

This sequence joins TRBV11-3 and TRBJ2-3, with 9 bases identical to TRBD2. The CDR3 runs to 15 residues. CDR1 is SGHNT and CDR2 is YENEEA in the germline V gene. With V trimmed by 6 bases and J by 0 bases, 4 bases remained unmatched. The CDR3 nucleotides read TGTGCCAGCAGGTTAAGCGGGGGGAGCACAGATACGCAGTATTTT. Its protein product is CASRLSGGSTDTQYF.

This rearrangement joins TRBV7-8 to TRBJ2-7; 7 nucleotides align to TRBD1. The CDR3 sequence is 14 residues long. V was clipped by 4 bases and J by 0 bases; unmatched bases: 3. Germline assignment: CDR1 SGHVS and CDR2 FQNEAQ. CDR3 in DNA: TGTGCCAGCAGCTCCCGGGACAGCTCCTACGAGCAGTACTTC. Its protein is CASSSRDSSYEQYF.

This clone was seen only once. The V and J genes are TRBV4-2 and TRBJ2-1; no definite D call. The germline V and J ends were trimmed by 2 bases and 4 bases, with 6 bases remaining between them. This CDR3 spans 13 amino acids. Germline CDR1 reads LGHNA; CDR2 reads YNFKEQ. CDR3 residues: CASSQSKYNEQFF. Here the CDR3 DNA reads TGTGCCAGCAGCCAATCTAAATACAATGAGCAGTTCTTC.

This chain links TRBV5-4 with TRBJ2-2; 14 bases are shared with TRBD2. The ends lost 3 bases at V and 0 bases at J; junction bases unmatched: 10. The CDR3 sequence is 20 residues long. Germline V lookup: CDR1 SGHNT, CDR2 YYREEE (reference sequence). The CDR3 sequence is CASSSQLGLAGVTNTGELFF. In DNA, the CDR3 is TGTGCCAGCAGCTCACAACTGGGACTAGCGGGAGTAACGAACACCGGGGAGCTGTTTTTT.

The chain uses TRBV5-4 and TRBJ2-7, with TRBD2 identical over 7 bases. This CDR3 contains 16 residues. V trimming: 5 bases; J trimming: 2 bases; junction bases outside the gene matches: 13. The V gene's germline CDR1 is SGHNT and CDR2 YYREEE (reference sequence). CDR3 nucleotides: TGTGCCAGCAGACCTGTAGGCGGGAGCCAACCCTACGAGCAGTACTTC. It translates to CASRPVGGSQPYEQYF.

The V and J genes are TRBV6-5 and TRBJ1-4, with TRBD1 as a possible D gene (5 bases). The ends were cut back, 0 bases at V and 6 bases at J, with 8 bases in the middle. Germline V gene lookup returns CDR1 MNHEY and CDR2 SVGAGI. The CDR3 runs 14 residues. The CDR3 reads CASSYSSGDEKLFF. CDR3 bases: TGTGCCAGCAGTTACTCGTCGGGGGATGAAAAACTGTTTTTT.

The chain carries TRBV5-1 and TRBJ1-1; 7 positions match TRBD1. V trimming: 2 bases; J trimming: 7 bases; junction bases outside the gene matches: 8. The germline gives CDR1 SGHRS, CDR2 YFSETQ. The CDR3 totals 14 residues. DNA for the CDR3: TGCGCCAGCAGCTTCCAGGGGGGATTGAGTGAAGCTTTCTTT. Protein product: CASSFQGGLSEAFF.

The chain is built from TRBV2 and TRBJ2-7, with 8 bases fitting TRBD2. V trimming: 5 bases; J trimming: 4 bases; junction bases outside the gene matches: 7. Germline V lookup: CDR1 SNHLY, CDR2 FYNNEI. This CDR3 is 14 amino acids long. CDR3 in amino acids: CASSISGGPYEQYF. In nucleotides, the CDR3 is TGTGCCAGCAGTATCAGCGGGGGACCGTACGAGCAGTACTTC.

This clone has a handful of counts. The CDR3 coding sequence is TGCGCCAGCAGCTCCGACTATGGCTACACCTTC. As protein: CASSSDYGYTF. This chain links TRBV5-1 with TRBJ1-2; D gene ambiguous. Trimming pared 3 bases from V and 3 bases from J, leaving 3 bases between. The CDR3 length is 11 residues. CDR1 SGHRS and CDR2 YFSETQ come from the germline V gene.